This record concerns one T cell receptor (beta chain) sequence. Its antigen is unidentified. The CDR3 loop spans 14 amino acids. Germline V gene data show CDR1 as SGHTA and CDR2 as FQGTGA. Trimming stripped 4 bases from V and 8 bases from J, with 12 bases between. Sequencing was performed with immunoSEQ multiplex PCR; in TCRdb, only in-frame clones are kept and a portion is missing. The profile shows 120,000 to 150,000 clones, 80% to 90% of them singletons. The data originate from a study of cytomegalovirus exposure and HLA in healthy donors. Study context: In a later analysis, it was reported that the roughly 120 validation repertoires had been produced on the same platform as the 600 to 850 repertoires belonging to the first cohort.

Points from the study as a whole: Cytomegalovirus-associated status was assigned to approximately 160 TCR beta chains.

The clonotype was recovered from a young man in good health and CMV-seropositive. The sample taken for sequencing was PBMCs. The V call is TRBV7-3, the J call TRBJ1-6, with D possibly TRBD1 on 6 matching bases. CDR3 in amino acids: CASSSQGEDSPLHF. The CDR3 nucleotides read TGTGCCAGCAGCTCACAGGGTGAGGATTCACCCCTCCACTTT.